The entry below gives a single TCR beta chain sequence along with its context. During active infection, Seattle patients enrolled and were then monitored through disease. CDR3 length equals 15 residues. After removal of 5 bases from V and 2 bases from J, the junction contained 6 bases not matched to a gene. Germline-derived CDR1 and CDR2 are LNHDA and SQIVND (reference sequence). This sample stems from a study of blood T cell repertoires in COVID-19. Study overall: T cells, B-cell-depleted T cells, or PBMCs supplied cDNA or gDNA.

Assay: immunoSEQ multiplex PCR; the TCRdb copy retains only in-frame clones and omits some. Of roughly 300,000 clones in the sample, around 92% were seen once. Sequenced input: peripheral blood. The genes are TRBV19 and TRBJ2-7; 10 bases match TRBD1. The source is a woman under 40 with COVID-19, enrolled during active disease. The CDR3 bases are TGTGCCAGTAGTCCGGGACAGGGGATTGCCTACGAGCAGTACTTC. Translated, it gives CASSPGQGIAYEQYF.